This is a list of T cell receptor beta chains from one sample in a study of cytotoxic CD8 clonotypes in ibrutinib-treated CLL. Measured with immunoSEQ multiplex PCR; TCRdb has only the in-frame clones, and not every one. This sample carries around 200,000 clones, about four fifths of them seen once, and the ten largest clones take 9.5% to 12%. Sequencing was performed on PBMCs, taken after 12 months of ibrutinib treatment. The receptor set was obtained from a human donor with chronic lymphocytic leukemia. The CDR3 runs from the conserved cysteine through the conserved F or W. A D gene is named only where the DNA matches it firmly. Clone size is stated in some rows and not others, as once, few, many or a class when expanded.

TRBJ2-5 | TRBD1 | TRBV5-4 | many | CASSLTGEETQYF | TGTGCCAGCAGTCTAACAGGGGAAGAGACCCAGTACTTC
TRBJ1-3 | TRBD1 | TRBV28 | NA | CASSSPTGGAGNTIYF | TGTGCCAGCAGTTCCCCGACAGGGGGTGCTGGAAACACCATATATTTT
TRBJ2-5 | TRBD2 | TRBV27 | NA | CASSSLTSGRGVQETQYF | TGTGCCAGCAGTTCCTTGACTAGCGGGAGGGGGGTACAAGAGACCCAGTACTTC
TRBJ2-1 | NA | TRBV30 | NA | CAWSGELSSYNEQFF | TGTGCCTGGAGTGGGGAGTTGAGCTCCTACAATGAGCAGTTCTTC
TRBJ2-1 | NA | TRBV7-9 | NA | CASSPPGSSYNEQFF | TGTGCCAGCAGCCCACCCGGAAGCTCCTACAATGAGCAGTTCTTC
TRBJ2-5 | TRBD2 | TRBV28 | NA | CASSPLAGGNQETQYF | TGTGCCAGCAGTCCCCTAGCGGGAGGGAACCAAGAGACCCAGTACTTC
TRBJ2-5 | NA | TRBV7-9 | NA | CASSFYGEETQYF | TGTGCCAGCAGCTTTTATGGGGAAGAGACCCAGTACTTC
TRBJ2-5 | TRBD2 | TRBV29-1 | NA | CSVPPPAGGTETQYF | TGCAGCGTACCTCCCCCAGCGGGGGGCACGGAGACCCAGTACTTC
TRBJ2-1 | NA | TRBV11-3 | NA | CASSDPDGYNEQFF | TGTGCCAGCAGCGACCCCGACGGCTACAATGAGCAGTTCTTC
TRBJ1-2 | TRBD1 | TRBV7-8 | many | CASSATTGGGYTF | TGTGCCAGCAGCGCTACTACAGGGGGTGGCTACACCTTC
TRBJ2-3 | NA | TRBV7-3 | NA | CASSLKGPLRTIIGDTQYF | TGTGCCAGCAGCTTAAAAGGCCCCCTCCGGACAATTATTGGAGATACGCAGTATTTT
TRBJ1-5 | NA | TRBV2 | few | CASTQTLNQPQHF | TGTGCCAGCACGCAGACTTTGAATCAGCCCCAGCATTTT
TRBJ2-7 | NA | TRBV6-5 | NA | CASSYSRANEQYF | TGTGCCAGCAGTTACTCGAGGGCCAACGAGCAGTACTTC
TRBJ1-1 | NA | TRBV30 | NA | CAWSPLGGTEAFF | TGTGCCTGGAGTCCTCTGGGGGGCACTGAAGCTTTCTTT
TRBJ2-1 | NA | TRBV7-2 | NA | CASSQRAGPQFF | TGTGCCAGCAGCCAACGGGCGGGGCCCCAGTTCTTC
TRBJ2-3 | NA | TRBV25-1 | NA | CASSEYGTSHTDTQYF | TGTGCCAGCAGTGAATACGGGACTTCACACACAGATACGCAGTATTTT
TRBJ2-7 | TRBD1 | TRBV6-1 | NA | CASSDTGVYEQYF | TGTGCCAGCAGTGATACAGGGGTCTACGAGCAGTACTTC
TRBJ2-7 | NA | TRBV13 | once | CASSLGDGYEQYF | TGTGCCAGCAGTCTAGGGGACGGCTACGAGCAGTACTTC
TRBJ2-7 | NA | TRBV6-6 | NA | CASGTGSYEQYF | TGTGCCAGCGGAACAGGTTCCTACGAGCAGTACTTC
TRBJ2-7 | TRBD2 | TRBV4-1 | NA | CASSPGLAGRRGEQYF | TGCGCCAGCAGCCCCGGACTAGCGGGTCGTCGTGGGGAGCAGTACTTC
TRBJ1-5 | NA | TRBV5-1 | NA | CASSLDGNQPQHF | TGCGCCAGCAGCCTCGACGGGAATCAGCCCCAGCATTTT
TRBJ1-2 | TRBD1 | TRBV27 | NA | CASSLAGTAFGYTF | TGTGCCAGCAGTTTAGCTGGGACAGCTTTTGGCTACACCTTC
TRBJ2-2 | TRBD2 | TRBV6-1 | NA | CASSEPGRGTGELFF | TGTGCCAGCAGTGAACCTGGGCGGGGGACCGGGGAGCTGTTTTTT
TRBJ2-1 | NA | TRBV9 | NA | CASSVPDFQSSYNEQFF | TGTGCCAGCAGCGTCCCCGACTTCCAGAGCTCCTACAATGAGCAGTTCTTC
TRBJ2-5 | TRBD1 | TRBV7-9 | NA | CASSRQGVARGETQYF | TGTGCCAGCAGCCGACAGGGGGTAGCGAGGGGAGAGACCCAGTACTTC
TRBJ1-2 | NA | TRBV2 | once | CASYGPGGLYGYTF | TGTGCCAGCTACGGGCCCGGGGGGTTGTATGGCTACACCTTC
TRBJ1-6 | NA | TRBV21-1 | NA | CAGSPVYNSPLHF | TGTGCCGGTTCCCCCGTATATAATTCACCCCTCCACTTT
TRBJ1-6 | NA | TRBV11-2 | NA | CASSFLHDSPLHF | TGTGCCAGCAGCTTTCTCCACGATTCACCCCTCCACTTT
TRBJ2-3 | TRBD1 | TRBV18 | NA | CASSPSTGGTDTQYF | TGTGCCAGCTCACCATCCACAGGGGGTACAGATACGCAGTATTTT
TRBJ2-7 | TRBD2 | TRBV18 | NA | CASSPATGGTYEQYF | TGTGCCAGCTCACCTGCCACGGGGGGTACCTACGAGCAGTACTTC
TRBJ2-2 | TRBD1 | TRBV4-1 | NA | CASRLGTGSTGELFF | TGCGCCAGCAGGTTAGGGACAGGGAGCACCGGGGAGCTGTTTTTT
TRBJ1-4 | NA | TRBV5-4 | NA | CASSFEGRAPNEKLFF | TGTGCCAGCAGCTTTGAGGGCAGGGCTCCTAATGAAAAACTGTTTTTT
TRBJ2-5 | NA | TRBV29-1 | NA | CSVPDLTLETQYF | TGCAGCGTGCCAGACCTCACTCTAGAGACCCAGTACTTC
TRBJ2-2 | TRBD2 | TRBV4-1 | NA | CASSQDGGGATGELFF | TGCGCCAGCAGCCAAGATGGGGGGGGAGCCACCGGGGAGCTGTTTTTT
TRBJ2-1 | NA | TRBV6-5 | NA | CASSRDRSRNNEQFF | TGTGCCAGCAGCCGTGACAGGTCCCGTAACAATGAGCAGTTCTTC
TRBJ1-2 | NA | TRBV20-1 | few | CSATGDYGYTF | TGCAGTGCTACTGGCGACTATGGCTACACCTTC
TRBJ1-2 | NA | TRBV6-6 | NA | CASSRTVGIGYTF | TGTGCCAGCAGTCGGACAGTGGGCATTGGCTACACCTTC
TRBJ1-1 | NA | TRBV28 | NA | CASSLYSESAFF | TGTGCCAGCAGTTTATACAGTGAGTCGGCTTTCTTT
TRBJ1-2 | NA | TRBV28 | NA | CASRGTLYGYTF | TGTGCCAGCAGAGGGACGCTGTATGGCTACACCTTC
TRBJ2-7 | TRBD1 | TRBV7-9 | NA | CASSSGQGVAEQYF | TGTGCCAGCAGCTCGGGACAGGGAGTCGCCGAGCAGTACTTC
TRBJ1-5 | NA | TRBV28 | NA | CASSRQNQPQHF | TGTGCCAGCAGCCGACAGAATCAGCCCCAGCATTTT
TRBJ1-2 | NA | TRBV11-2 | once | CASSTTGTDGYTF | TGTGCCAGCAGTACAACCGGGACGGATGGCTACACCTTC
TRBJ1-1 | NA | TRBV5-6 | once | CASSLAGIGTEAFF | TGTGCCAGCAGCTTGGCGGGAATCGGCACTGAAGCTTTCTTT
TRBJ2-7 | NA | TRBV2 | once | CASSKDFTLGGEQYF | TGTGCCAGCAGTAAAGATTTTACGCTTGGGGGCGAGCAGTACTTC
TRBJ2-3 | NA | TRBV5-1 | NA | CASSVQLVGQGLGDTQYF | TGCGCCAGCAGCGTCCAATTAGTCGGGCAGGGCCTCGGAGATACGCAGTATTTT
TRBJ2-7 | TRBD2 | TRBV5-1 | once | CASSPGLAGGLEQYF | TGCGCCAGCAGCCCGGGACTAGCGGGGGGGCTCGAGCAGTACTTC
TRBJ2-1 | NA | TRBV7-9 | few | CASSSPYHNEQFF | TGTGCCAGCAGCTCCCCTTATCACAATGAGCAGTTCTTC
TRBJ1-1 | NA | TRBV7-6 | NA | CASSLYAGGTLVTEAFF | TGTGCCAGCAGCCTCTATGCGGGGGGTACACTGGTTACTGAAGCTTTCTTT
TRBJ2-5 | NA | TRBV6-5 | NA | CASSYSSPFEEQYF | TGTGCCAGCAGTTACTCGAGCCCGTTCGAGGAGCAGTACTTC
TRBJ1-5 | NA | TRBV5-6 | NA | CASSLRGPPSPNQPQHF | TGTGCCAGCAGCTTGCGGGGACCCCCCTCCCCGAATCAGCCCCAGCATTTT
TRBJ2-7 | TRBD1 | TRBV15 | NA | CATSLGQGKNEQYF | TGTGCCACCAGCCTCGGACAGGGCAAGAACGAGCAGTACTTC
TRBJ2-3 | TRBD2 | TRBV5-1 | NA | CASSSGLDADTQYF | TGCGCCAGCAGCTCCGGACTAGACGCAGATACGCAGTATTTT
TRBJ1-2 | TRBD1 | TRBV19 | NA | CASSIPQGGYGYTF | TGTGCCAGTAGTATCCCCCAGGGGGGCTATGGCTACACCTTC
TRBJ2-1 | NA | TRBV5-6 | NA | CASSLSIDEQFF | TGTGCCAGCAGCTTGAGTATCGATGAGCAGTTCTTC
TRBJ1-3 | NA | TRBV10-3 | NA | CAINGRQGENTIYF | TGTGCCATCAATGGCCGCCAGGGAGAAAACACCATATATTTT
TRBJ2-3 | NA | TRBV5-1 | NA | CASSLAEYSTDTQYF | TGCGCCAGCAGCTTGGCGGAGTATAGCACAGATACGCAGTATTTT
TRBJ1-5 | NA | TRBV28 | few | CASSFLGESQPQHF | TGTGCCAGCAGTTTTTTGGGGGAGAGTCAGCCCCAGCATTTT
TRBJ1-5 | NA | TRBV19 | NA | CASSIDPGAWTAYNQPQHF | TGTGCCAGTAGTATAGATCCCGGAGCATGGACTGCTTACAATCAGCCCCAGCATTTT
TRBJ1-2 | NA | TRBV5-1 | once | CASSLGDFNYGYTF | TGCGCCAGCAGCTTGGGAGACTTCAACTATGGCTACACCTTC
TRBJ1-5 | NA | TRBV19 | NA | CASSLQGDNQPQHF | TGTGCCAGTAGTCTACAGGGAGACAATCAGCCCCAGCATTTT